This TCR beta chain was retrieved from a study of T cells in Graves' hyperthyroidism and ophthalmopathy. The V and J ends lost 2 bases and 1 base, in that order; junction bases with no gene match: 3. CDR3 length: 14 residues. Germline CDR1 reads GTSNPN; CDR2 reads SVGIG (reference sequence). Amplified TCR beta CDR3 regions derived from RNA transcripts. TCR CDR3 regions were first amplified by RT-PCR with HTBI primers. TCRdb analysed the multiplex PCR reads with MiXCR anew, one entry per CDR3 protein. The table lists hundreds of thousands of distinct CDR3 sequences, 15% to 20% of them singletons. PBMCs came from 10 ml fresh peripheral blood.

The receptor's source is a man aged 35 to 55 with Graves' ophthalmopathy. The rearrangement joins TRBV30 to TRBJ1-1, with 8 bases matching TRBD1. The sequenced sample was blood. The CDR3 nucleotides read TGTGCCTGGAGTAGCCAGGGGGCGAACACTGAAGCTTTCTTT. Translating gives CAWSSQGANTEAFF.